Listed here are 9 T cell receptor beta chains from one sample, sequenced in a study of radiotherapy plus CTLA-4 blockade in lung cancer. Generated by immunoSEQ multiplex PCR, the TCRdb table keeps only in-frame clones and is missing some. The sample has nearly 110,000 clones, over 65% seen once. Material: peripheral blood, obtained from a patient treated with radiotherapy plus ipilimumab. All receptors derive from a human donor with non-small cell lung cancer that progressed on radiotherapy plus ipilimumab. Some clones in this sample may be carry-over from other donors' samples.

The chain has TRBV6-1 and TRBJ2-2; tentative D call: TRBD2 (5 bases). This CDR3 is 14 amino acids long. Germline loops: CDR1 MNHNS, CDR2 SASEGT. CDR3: CGASKGLDSGELFF. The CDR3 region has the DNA TGTGGAGCTTCCAAGGGTCTGGACTCCGGGGAGCTGTTTTTT.

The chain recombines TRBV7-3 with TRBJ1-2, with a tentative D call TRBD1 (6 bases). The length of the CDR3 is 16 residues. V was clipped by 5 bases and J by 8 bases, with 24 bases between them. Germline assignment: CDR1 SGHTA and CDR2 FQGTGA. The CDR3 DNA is TGTGCCAGCAGCACCCTCGGGGGCCCCCTCCTAGGGGGCTACACCTTC. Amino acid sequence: CASSTLGGPLLGGYTF.

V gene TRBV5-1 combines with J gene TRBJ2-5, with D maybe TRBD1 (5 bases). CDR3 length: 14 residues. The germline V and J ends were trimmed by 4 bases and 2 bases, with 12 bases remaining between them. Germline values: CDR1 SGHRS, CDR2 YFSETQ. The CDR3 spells CASSDRQRQETQYF. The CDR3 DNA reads TGCGCCAGCAGCGACCGACAGAGGCAAGAGACCCAGTACTTC.

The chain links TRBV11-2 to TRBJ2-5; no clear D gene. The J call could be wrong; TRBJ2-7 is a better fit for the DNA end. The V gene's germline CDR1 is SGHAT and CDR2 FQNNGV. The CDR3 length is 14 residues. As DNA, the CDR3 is TGTGCCAGCAGCTCCTCAATTAGCTCCTACGAGCAGTACTTC. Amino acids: CASSSSISSYEQYF.

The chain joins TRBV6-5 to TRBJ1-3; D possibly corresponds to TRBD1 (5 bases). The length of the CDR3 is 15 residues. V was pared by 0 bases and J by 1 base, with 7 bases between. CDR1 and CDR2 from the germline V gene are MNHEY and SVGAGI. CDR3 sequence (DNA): TGTGCCAGCAGTTACTCCGAGGGGTCTGGAAACACCATATATTTT. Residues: CASSYSEGSGNTIYF.

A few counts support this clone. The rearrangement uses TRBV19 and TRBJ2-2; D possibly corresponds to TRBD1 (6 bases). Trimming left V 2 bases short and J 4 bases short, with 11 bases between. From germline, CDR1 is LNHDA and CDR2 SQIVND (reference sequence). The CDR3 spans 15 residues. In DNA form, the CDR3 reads TGTGCCAGTAGTATACACAGGGTCGGCACCGGGGAGCTGTTTTTT. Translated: CASSIHRVGTGELFF.

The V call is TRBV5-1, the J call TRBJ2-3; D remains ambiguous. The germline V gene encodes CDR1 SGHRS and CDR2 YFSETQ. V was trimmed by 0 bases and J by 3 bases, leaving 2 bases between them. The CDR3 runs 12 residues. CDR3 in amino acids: CASSLETDTQYF. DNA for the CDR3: TGCGCCAGCAGCTTGGAGACAGATACGCAGTATTTT.

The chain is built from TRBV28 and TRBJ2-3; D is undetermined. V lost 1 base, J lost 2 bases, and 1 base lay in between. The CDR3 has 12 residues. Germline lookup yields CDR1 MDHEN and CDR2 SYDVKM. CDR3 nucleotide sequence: TGTGCCAGCAGTTTATACACAGATACGCAGTATTTT. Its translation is CASSLYTDTQYF.

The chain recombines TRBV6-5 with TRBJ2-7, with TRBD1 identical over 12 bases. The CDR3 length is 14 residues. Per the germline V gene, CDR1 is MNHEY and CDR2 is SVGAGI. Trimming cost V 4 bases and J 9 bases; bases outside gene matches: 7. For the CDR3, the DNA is TGTGCCAGCAGTTTCGGGACAGGGGGCGTTGGGCAGTACTTC. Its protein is CASSFGTGGVGQYF.